Below, 7 T cell receptor beta chains from the same sample are listed, as sequenced in a study of blood T cell repertoires in COVID-19. Measured with immunoSEQ multiplex PCR; TCRdb has only the in-frame clones, and not every one. The sample shows over 350,000 clones, around nine tenths of them seen only once. The sample comprised PBMCs or T cells enriched from blood (not recorded which). The origin of the receptors is a woman between 50 and 59 years old who had recovered from COVID-19.

The rearrangement uses TRBV27 and TRBJ1-4, with 10 nucleotides matching TRBD1. The CDR3 extends over 16 amino acids. V lost 0 bases and J lost 7; bases outside the gene matches: 5. The germline CDR1 and CDR2 sequences are MNHEY and SMNVEV (reference sequence). The CDR3 DNA is TGTGCCAGCAGTTTATCGGGACAGGGGCGAGGTGAAAAACTGTTTTTT. Translated, it gives CASSLSGQGRGEKLFF.

This chain links TRBV19 with TRBJ2-1, with a weak D call TRBD2 (5 bases). CDR3 length: 16 amino acids. The germline V gene encodes CDR1 LNHDA and CDR2 SQIVND (reference sequence). V lost 1 base, J lost 0 bases, and 10 bases lay in between. CDR3 bases: TGTGCCAGTAGTATAGGTACTAGGTACTCCTACAATGAGCAGTTCTTC. The encoded protein is CASSIGTRYSYNEQFF. The full variable domain, completed using reference TRBV19 and TRBJ2-1, is DGGITQSPKYLFRKEGQNVTLSCEQNLNHDAMYWYRQDPGQGLRLIYYSQIVNDFQKGDIAEGYSVSREKKESFPLTVTSAQKNPTAFYLCASSIGTRYSYNEQFFGPGTRLTVL.

The CDR3 sequence: CASSGSATVTYEQYF. The CDR3 coding sequence is TGTGCCAGTAGTGGGTCGGCGACAGTTACCTACGAGCAGTACTTC. The V call is TRBV19, the J call TRBJ2-7; weak D call: TRBD1 (5 bases). Germline V lookup: CDR1 LNHDA, CDR2 SQIVND (reference sequence). This CDR3 is 15 amino acids long. Trimming left V 5 bases short and J 2 bases short, with 16 bases between.

The rearrangement links TRBV7-6 to TRBJ2-3; the match to TRBD1 covers 7 bases. The CDR3 sequence is 16 residues long. Germline values: CDR1 SGHVS, CDR2 FNYEAQ. J was trimmed by 2 bases and V by 3 bases; bases with no gene match: 8. The CDR3 nucleotides are TGTGCCAGCAGCTTCGACAGGGCTTCCCCCACAGATACGCAGTATTTT. It yields the protein CASSFDRASPTDTQYF.

On this clone: The same CDR3 arises from other DNA sequences in this sample as well. The chain carries TRBV7-2 and TRBJ2-1; 11 bases fit TRBD2. The junction had 7 bases not matched to a gene; V was cut back by 3 bases and J by 9 bases. The CDR3 is made up of 15 amino acids. The germline gives CDR1 SGHTA, CDR2 FQGNSA. CDR3 loop: CASSFLAGGSGEQFF. The CDR3 nucleotides are TGTGCCAGCAGCTTCCTAGCGGGGGGTAGTGGTGAGCAGTTCTTC.

The V gene is TRBV27, the J gene TRBJ2-1; 7 bases match TRBD1. CDR3 size: 13 residues. Germline V gives CDR1 MNHEY, CDR2 SMNVEV (reference sequence). The V segment lost 4 bases and the J segment 5 bases; nucleotides outside the gene matches: 2. CDR3 sequence (DNA): TGTGCCAGCAGTTGGGACAGAGACAATGAGCAGTTCTTC. It codes for CASSWDRDNEQFF.

The chain uses TRBV7-2 and TRBJ1-2; perhaps TRBD1 as D (6 bases). CDR1 SGHTA and CDR2 FQGNSA come from the germline V gene. Trimming pared 3 bases from V and 4 bases from J, leaving 12 bases between. CDR3 size: 14 residues. Here the CDR3 DNA reads TGTGCCAGCAGCTTCGGAGAAGGGGGCTATGGCTACACCTTC. It specifies CASSFGEGGYGYTF.